One and the same sample provided the 13 T cell receptor beta chains below, sequenced in a study of radiation and T cells in renal cell carcinoma. Described time point: blood 2 weeks post-SBRT. Treatment reported: 15 Gy SBRT to primary tumor, nephrectomy 4 weeks later. Assay used: immunoSEQ multiplex PCR; TCRdb lists only in-frame clones, some missing. The sample holds about 130,000 clones; around 80% are singletons and the top ten take 5.8%. The material was blood, obtained from a patient whose treatment included radiotherapy and nephrectomy. All receptors come from a man aged 45-60 years with renal cell carcinoma.

The rearrangement uses TRBV5-5 and TRBJ2-7; D is unclear. V was cut by 2 bases and J by 3 bases, with 6 bases left in between. The CDR3 runs 12 residues. Looked up from germline, CDR1 is SGHKS and CDR2 is YYEKEE (reference sequence). CDR3 nucleotide sequence: TGTGCCAGCAGCTTCGGAGACTACGAGCAGTACTTC. This translates into CASSFGDYEQYF.

The chain carries TRBV4-1 and TRBJ2-5; D is unresolved. V lost 0 bases to trimming and J lost 5 bases, with 10 bases between them. This CDR3 spans 14 amino acids. Germline values: CDR1 MGHRA, CDR2 YSYEKL. As DNA, the CDR3 is TGCGCCAGCAGCCAAGACTTTCTTCTGGAGACCCAGTACTTC. The encoded protein is CASSQDFLLETQYF.

V and J are TRBV5-4 and TRBJ1-2, with a possible D match to TRBD1 (6 bases). Deletions cut 2 bases from V and 8 bases from J, with 22 bases between. There are 16 residues in the CDR3. Germline CDR1 and CDR2: SGHNT and YYREEE (reference sequence). The CDR3 DNA reads TGTGCCAGCAGCTTAGATCTTCGGGGGCGTAACGAGGGCTACACCTTC. Translation gives CASSLDLRGRNEGYTF. The variable domain in full, with the rest retrieved from reference TRBV5-4 and TRBJ1-2, is ETGVTQSPTHLIKTRGQQVTLRCSSQSGHNTVSWYQQALGQGPQFIFQYYREEENGRGNFPPRFSGLQFPNYSSELNVNALELDDSALYLCASSLDLRGRNEGYTFGSGTRLTVV.

A single count supports this clone. The J gene is TRBJ1-5, the V gene TRBV5-5; 9 nucleotides agree with TRBD1. The length of the CDR3 is 14 residues. V trimming: 4 bases; J trimming: 5 bases; junction bases outside the gene matches: 4. CDR1 and CDR2 (germline): SGHKS, YYEKEE (reference sequence). CDR3: CASSRDRADQPQHF. CDR3 coding DNA: TGTGCCAGCAGCCGGGACAGGGCGGATCAGCCCCAGCATTTT.

This sequence joins TRBV28 and TRBJ2-7; possibly TRBD1 for D (5 bases). The germline gives CDR1 MDHEN, CDR2 SYDVKM. Deletions cut 7 bases from V and 7 bases from J, with 17 bases between. The CDR3 runs 13 residues. The CDR3 reads CASTLVRAREQYF. For the CDR3, the DNA is TGTGCCAGCACTCTTGTCAGGGCTAGAGAGCAGTACTTC.

This clone was recorded a few times. J is TRBJ1-5 and V is TRBV10-3, with 12 bases identical to TRBD1. Trimming cost V 3 bases and J 7 bases; bases outside gene matches: 4. This CDR3 is built from 15 residues. From germline, CDR1 is ENHRY and CDR2 SYGVKD. The CDR3 loop is CAISEGTGGGQPQHF. The CDR3 DNA reads as TGTGCCATCAGTGAAGGGACAGGGGGCGGCCAGCCCCAGCATTTT.

The chain employs TRBV5-6 and TRBJ1-5; D is uncertain. This CDR3 has 15 amino acids. The germline gives CDR1 SGHDT, CDR2 YYEEEE. V lost 4 bases and J lost 1, with 12 bases in between. This CDR3 reads CASSLGPLSNQPQHF. Written as DNA, the CDR3 is TGTGCCAGCAGCCTTGGACCTTTAAGCAATCAGCCCCAGCATTTT.

This chain joins TRBV19 and TRBJ1-6; D gene ambiguous. Per germline, CDR1 LNHDA and CDR2 SQIVND (reference sequence). CDR3 length: 15 residues. The V end lost 5 bases, the J end lost 9 bases, and 17 bases lay between the germline ends. The CDR3, as DNA: TGTGCCAGTAGTTTACAGTACGCTTTATCTTCACCCCTCCACTTT. This gives the protein CASSLQYALSSPLHF.

This chain links TRBV30 with TRBJ2-1; 8 positions match TRBD2. The CDR3 is 17 amino acids. Germline V gene data show CDR1 as GTSNPN and CDR2 as SVGIG (reference sequence). Trimming removed 0 bases from V and 1 base from J; junction bases left unmatched: 8. CDR3 coding DNA: TGTGCCTGGAGTGTCGGGGCGGGAGGTAGTTCCTACAATGAGCAGTTCTTC. Protein: CAWSVGAGGSSYNEQFF.

This chain links TRBV6-1 with TRBJ2-7; D perhaps matches TRBD2 (5 bases). From germline, CDR1 is MNHNS and CDR2 SASEGT. Trimming removed 2 bases from V and 1 base from J, with 18 bases in between. The CDR3 is 17 amino acids. For the CDR3, the DNA is TGTGCCAGCAGTGAACAAAGGTTATCGAGACTATCCTACGAGCAGTACTTC. This codes for CASSEQRLSRLSYEQYF.

The gene calls are TRBV2 and TRBJ2-7, with D tentatively TRBD2 (7 bases). The CDR3 runs to 15 residues. The germline V and J ends were trimmed by 2 bases and 3 bases, with 14 bases remaining between them. Germline-derived CDR1 and CDR2 are SNHLY and FYNNEI. The CDR3 bases are TGTGCCAGCAGTGAAACGGCGGGGGCCGGCTACGAGCAGTACTTC. It translates to CASSETAGAGYEQYF.

The V gene is TRBV5-4, the J gene TRBJ2-7, with a weak D call TRBD1 (6 bases). The CDR3 extends over 12 amino acids. The germline gives CDR1 SGHNT, CDR2 YYREEE (reference sequence). The ends were cut back, 4 bases at V and 4 bases at J, with 9 bases in the middle. Here the CDR3 DNA reads TGTGCCAGCAGCCGCCAGGGGTACGAGCAGTACTTC. As protein: CASSRQGYEQYF.

This clone was observed many times. The germline gene is not matched at one end of the junction; a read error may be the cause. The CDR3 spells CASSQDQTSYRF. CDR3 DNA: TGCGCCAGCAGCCAAGACCAGACGAGTTACCGCTTT. The V gene is TRBV4-3, the J gene TRBJ1-1; D is unclear. The CDR3 runs 12 residues. CDR1 is LGHNA and CDR2 is YSLEER in the germline V gene.